Listed here are 2 T cell receptor beta chains from one sample, sequenced in a study of PD-1 blockade in classical Hodgkin lymphoma. In every patient, relapse followed autologous stem cell transplantation, while exposure to brentuximab vedotin differed. Sequenced by immunoSEQ multiplex PCR; TCRdb stores in-frame clones only, minus some. Of about 98,000 clones listed, roughly 90% are singletons. This specimen consisted of peripheral blood mononuclear cells (PBMCs), obtained at baseline. The receptors originated from a human donor with classical Hodgkin lymphoma.

V gene TRBV9 combines with J gene TRBJ1-1; 7 bases map to TRBD1. This CDR3 has 14 amino acids. J gave up 5 bases and V 3 bases, and 7 bases lay outside the gene matches. CDR1 SGDLS and CDR2 YYNGEE come from the germline V gene. As DNA, the CDR3 is TGTGCCAGCAGCGCAAACCGACAGGGTACTGAAGCTTTCTTT. It encodes CASSANRQGTEAFF.

The chain links TRBV10-2 to TRBJ2-1, with 8 bases fitting TRBD2. The junction had 12 bases not matched to a gene; V was cut back by 5 bases and J by 6 bases. The germline CDR1 and CDR2 sequences are WSHSY and SAAADI. This CDR3 is 16 amino acids long. The CDR3 region is CASSPSGTSLSNEQFF. Written as DNA, the CDR3 is TGCGCCAGCAGTCCGAGTGGGACTAGTCTTTCCAATGAGCAGTTCTTC.